Below are 9 T cell receptor beta chains sequenced from a single sample in a study of shared clonotypes between healthy human individuals. Repertoires were generated with immunoSEQ multiplex PCR, while TCRdb's copy carries only in-frame clones and drops some. The data show 2 million to 2.5 million clones, 92% seen once. Source material: naive CD4+ T cells from PBMCs. Subset defined: CD45RA+ positively selected. Every receptor here comes from a young man in good health. Some clones in this sample may be carry-over from other donors' samples.

The chain combines TRBV5-4 with TRBJ2-5; 7 bases fit TRBD2. The CDR3 totals 14 residues. V shed 4 bases and J 2 bases; nucleotides not matched to a gene: 5. Germline V gene data show CDR1 as SGHNT and CDR2 as YYREEE (reference sequence). The CDR3 DNA follows: TGTGCCAGCAGCCTACTAGCGAGACAAGAGACCCAGTACTTC. This codes for CASSLLARQETQYF.

This rearrangement joins TRBV30 to TRBJ2-1; 9 nucleotides align to TRBD1. Losses at the gene ends were 6 bases for V and 0 bases for J; bases not matched to a gene: 9. Germline V lookup: CDR1 GTSNPN, CDR2 SVGIG (reference sequence). The CDR3 runs 16 residues. CDR3 DNA sequence: TGTGCCTGCCCGGGGACAGGGAGAACCTCCTACAATGAGCAGTTCTTC. Translation gives CACPGTGRTSYNEQFF. The variable domain in full, completed from reference TRBV30 and TRBJ2-1, reads SQTIHQWPATLVQPVGSPLSLECTVEGTSNPNLYWYRQAAGRGLQLLFYSVGIGQISSEVPQNLSASRPQDRQFILSSKKLLLSDSGFYLCACPGTGRTSYNEQFFGPGTRLTVL.

The table lists this clone with a count of one. The chain joins TRBV29-1 to TRBJ1-2, with 7 positions matching TRBD1. J was trimmed by 4 bases and V by 7 bases; bases with no gene match: 6. Germline V CDR1 and CDR2: SQVTM, ANQGSEA. The CDR3 contains 12 residues. Here the CDR3 reads CSDQGVSYGYTF. CDR3 DNA: TGCAGCGACCAGGGGGTCTCCTATGGCTACACCTTC.

This chain connects TRBV4-2 to TRBJ2-1, with 10 bases lining up with TRBD2. CDR1 and CDR2 (germline): LGHNA, YNFKEQ. The CDR3 runs 17 residues. V was pared by 4 bases and J by 0 bases, with 6 bases of the junction left unmatched. CDR3 DNA: TGTGCCAGCAGCCCCACTAGCGGGACGCCCTCCTACAATGAGCAGTTCTTC. This encodes CASSPTSGTPSYNEQFF.

The rearrangement uses TRBV15 and TRBJ2-5; no reliable D call. Germline V gene sequence: CDR1 LNHNV, CDR2 YYDKDF (reference sequence). Trimming took 5 bases from V and 6 from J, leaving 16 bases between them. CDR3 length equals 14 residues. For the CDR3, the DNA is TGTGCCACCAGCTCCAGAGCAGGTCGACAGACCCAGTACTTC. It is translated as CATSSRAGRQTQYF.

Concerning this clone itself: Other DNA sequences in this specimen translate into the identical CDR3. The chain couples TRBV6-5 to TRBJ2-2; the D gene is possibly TRBD1 (6 bases). The CDR3 length is 13 residues. Germline V CDR1 and CDR2: MNHEY, SVGAGI. V was pared by 4 bases and J by 6 bases, with 9 bases between. The CDR3 here is CASSSRGAGELFF. CDR3 bases: TGTGCCAGCAGTTCCAGGGGAGCCGGGGAGCTGTTTTTT.

This chain connects TRBV9 to TRBJ2-5; 7 nucleotides agree with TRBD2. Trimming cost V 4 bases and J 3 bases; bases outside gene matches: 6. Germline-derived CDR1 and CDR2 are SGDLS and YYNGEE. CDR3 size: 14 residues. In DNA form, the CDR3 reads TGTGCCAGCAGCACCATGGGAGGGGAAGAGACCCAGTACTTC. It is translated as CASSTMGGEETQYF.

The chain is built from TRBV7-9 and TRBJ2-5; 8 positions match TRBD1. The CDR3 has 17 amino acids. The germline gives CDR1 SEHNR, CDR2 FQNEAQ (reference sequence). With 11 bases clipped from V and 3 bases from J, the junction kept 20 bases outside the gene matches. CDR3: CAAPTSMRQGQEETQYF. The CDR3 coding sequence is TGTGCCGCACCTACGTCAATGAGACAGGGGCAAGAAGAGACCCAGTACTTC.

The chain employs TRBV12-5 and TRBJ2-3; 7 nucleotides line up with TRBD2. V trimming: 7 bases; J trimming: 4 bases; junction bases outside the gene matches: 14. The germline V gene encodes CDR1 LGHNT and CDR2 FRNRAP. This CDR3 is 16 amino acids long. Written as DNA, the CDR3 is TGTGCTAGTGCCCCCGGGGTGCGGGGGAGCCCAGATACGCAGTATTTT. Encoded protein: CASAPGVRGSPDTQYF.